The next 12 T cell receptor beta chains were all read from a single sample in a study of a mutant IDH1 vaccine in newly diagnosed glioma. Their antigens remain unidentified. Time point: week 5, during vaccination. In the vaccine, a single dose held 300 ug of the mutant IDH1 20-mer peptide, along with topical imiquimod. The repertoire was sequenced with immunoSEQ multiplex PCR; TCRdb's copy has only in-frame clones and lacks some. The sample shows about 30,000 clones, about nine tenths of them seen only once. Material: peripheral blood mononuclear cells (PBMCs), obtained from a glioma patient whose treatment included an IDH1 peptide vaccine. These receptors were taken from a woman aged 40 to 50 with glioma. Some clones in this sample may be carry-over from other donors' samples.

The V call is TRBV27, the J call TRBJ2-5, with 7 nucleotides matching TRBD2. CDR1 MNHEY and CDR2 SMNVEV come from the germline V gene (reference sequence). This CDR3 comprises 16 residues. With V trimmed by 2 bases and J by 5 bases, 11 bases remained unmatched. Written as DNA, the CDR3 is TGTGCCAGCAGTTTAAGGCCCCGAGCGGGGACGGAGACCCAGTACTTC. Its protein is CASSLRPRAGTETQYF.

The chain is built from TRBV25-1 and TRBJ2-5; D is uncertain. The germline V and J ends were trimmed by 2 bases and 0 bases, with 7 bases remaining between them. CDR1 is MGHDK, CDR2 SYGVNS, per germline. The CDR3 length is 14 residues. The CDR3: CASSERSYQETQYF. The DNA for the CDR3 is TGTGCCAGCAGTGAACGTTCGTACCAAGAGACCCAGTACTTC.

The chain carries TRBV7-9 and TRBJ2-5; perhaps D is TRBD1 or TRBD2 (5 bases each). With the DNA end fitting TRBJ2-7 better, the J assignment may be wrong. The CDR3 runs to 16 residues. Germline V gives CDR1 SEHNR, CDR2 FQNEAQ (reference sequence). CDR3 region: CASSPQTPGRTYEQYF. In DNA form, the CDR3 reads TGTGCCAGCAGTCCACAAACCCCGGGACGGACCTACGAGCAGTACTTC.

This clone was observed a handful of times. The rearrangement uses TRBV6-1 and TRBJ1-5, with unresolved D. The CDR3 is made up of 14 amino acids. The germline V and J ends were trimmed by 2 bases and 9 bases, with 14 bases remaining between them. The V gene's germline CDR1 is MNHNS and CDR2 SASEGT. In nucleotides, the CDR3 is TGTGCCAGCAGTGAATTGGAGGCAAATGGGCCCCAGCATTTT. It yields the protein CASSELEANGPQHF.

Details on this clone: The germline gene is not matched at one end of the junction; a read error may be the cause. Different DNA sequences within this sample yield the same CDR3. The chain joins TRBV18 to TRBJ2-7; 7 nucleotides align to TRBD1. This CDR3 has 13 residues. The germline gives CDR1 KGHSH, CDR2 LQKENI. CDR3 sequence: CASATQGWDEQYF. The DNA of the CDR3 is TGTGCCAGCGCAACACAGGGGTGGGACGAGCAGTACTTT.

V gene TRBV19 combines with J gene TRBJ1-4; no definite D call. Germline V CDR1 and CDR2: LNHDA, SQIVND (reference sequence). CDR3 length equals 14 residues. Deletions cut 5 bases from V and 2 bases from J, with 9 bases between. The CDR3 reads CASSLGGTNEKLFF. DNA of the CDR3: TGTGCCAGTAGTCTCGGTGGGACTAATGAAAAACTGTTTTTT.

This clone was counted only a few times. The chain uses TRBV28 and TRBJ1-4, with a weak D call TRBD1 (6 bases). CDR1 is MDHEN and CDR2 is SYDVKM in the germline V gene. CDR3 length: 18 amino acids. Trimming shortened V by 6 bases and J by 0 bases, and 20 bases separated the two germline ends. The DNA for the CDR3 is TGTGCCAGCAGGGATAGTCGGACAGCTGGGACAACTAATGAAAAACTGTTTTTT. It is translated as CASRDSRTAGTTNEKLFF.

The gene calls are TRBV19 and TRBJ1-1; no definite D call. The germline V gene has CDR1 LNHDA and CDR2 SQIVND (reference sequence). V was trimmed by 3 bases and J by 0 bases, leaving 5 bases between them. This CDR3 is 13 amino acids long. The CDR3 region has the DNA TGTGCCAGTAGTATCTCTTTGAACACTGAAGCTTTCTTT. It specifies CASSISLNTEAFF.

CDR3 in amino acids: CASSPTGSNQPQHF. The CDR3 DNA follows: TGTGCCAGCAGCCCGACAGGGTCCAATCAGCCCCAGCATTTT. The V gene is TRBV27, the J gene TRBJ1-5, with 7 bases lining up with TRBD1. V lost 6 bases to trimming and J lost 3 bases; unmatched junction nucleotides: 5. Germline V gene lookup returns CDR1 MNHEY and CDR2 SMNVEV (reference sequence). The CDR3 has 14 residues.

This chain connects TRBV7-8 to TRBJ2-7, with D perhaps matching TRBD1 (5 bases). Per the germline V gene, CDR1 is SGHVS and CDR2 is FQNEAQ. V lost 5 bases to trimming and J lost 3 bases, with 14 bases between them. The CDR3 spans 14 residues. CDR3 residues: CASSRPPDNYEQYF. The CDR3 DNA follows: TGTGCCAGCAGCCGTCCCCCGGACAACTACGAGCAGTACTTC.

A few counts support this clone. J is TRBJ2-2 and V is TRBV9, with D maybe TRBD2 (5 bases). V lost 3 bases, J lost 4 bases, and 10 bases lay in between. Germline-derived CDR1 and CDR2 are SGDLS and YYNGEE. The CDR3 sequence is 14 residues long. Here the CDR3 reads CASSDERSTGELFF. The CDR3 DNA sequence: TGTGCCAGCAGCGACGAGCGGAGCACCGGGGAGCTGTTTTTT.

As DNA, the CDR3 is TGTGCCAGCAGGAGGGACAGGGGAATGTATGGCTACACCTTC. This translates into CASRRDRGMYGYTF. The chain carries TRBV28 and TRBJ1-2, with 10 positions matching TRBD1. Germline assignment: CDR1 MDHEN and CDR2 SYDVKM. V dropped 6 bases and J dropped 5; count of bases not matched to a gene: 6. The CDR3 sequence is 14 residues long.